These 27 T cell receptor beta chains originate from one sample sequenced in a study of tumor-infiltrating lymphocytes in primary liver carcinoma. A primer in the constant region served to generate TCR beta cDNA from roughly 550 ng of total RNA. Library construction for TCR beta comprised three nested multiplex PCR rounds performed with slightly modified ARM-PCR. Investigators reported that the first two PCR rounds, at around 9 cycles each, used TRBV1-TRBV30 forward primers with a C-beta reverse primer. One entry per CDR3 protein results from TCRdb running MiXCR on the multiplex PCR reads. Seen here are fewer than 250,000 distinct CDR3 sequences, about two thirds observed once, and the top ten hold 5.5% to 9%. Blood RNA was derived from unsorted whole blood, and germline DNA was extracted too. The specimen was peripheral blood. These receptors originate from a woman in her sixties or seventies with primary liver carcinoma and hepatitis B virus infection.

Turning to this clonotype: An end of the junction does not agree with germline; a read error may underlie this. V and J are TRBV30 and TRBJ1-1; D may be TRBD1 (5 bases). CDR1 is GTSNPN and CDR2 is SVGIG in the germline V gene (reference sequence). The CDR3 covers 15 residues. CDR3 sequence (DNA): TGTGCCTGGATCAACCCAGGGCTCCGGAACACTGATGCTTTCTTT. Protein product: CAWINPGLRNTDAFF.

The chain employs TRBV6-1 and TRBJ2-1, with D possibly being TRBD1 (6 bases). V lost 1 base and J lost 7, with 17 bases in between. The CDR3 loop spans 16 amino acids. The germline gives CDR1 MNHNS, CDR2 SASEGT. This chain's CDR3 is CASSEVGQGSRNEQFF. CDR3 nucleotides: TGTGCCAGCAGTGAAGTGGGGCAGGGGTCGCGTAATGAGCAGTTCTTC.

The sample holds many counts of this clonotype. This chain connects TRBV6-5 to TRBJ2-2, with a weak D call TRBD2 (6 bases). Germline values: CDR1 MNHEY, CDR2 SVGAGI. Trimming pared 2 bases from V and 4 bases from J, leaving 11 bases between. CDR3 length equals 15 residues. DNA of the CDR3: TGTGCCAGCAGTTACGGCGGAGCGGGCACCGGGGAGCTGTTTTTT. Its protein is CASSYGGAGTGELFF.

About this clonotype: Without the conserved terminal phenylalanine or tryptophan, this CDR3 likely stems from a read error. This chain connects TRBV11-2 to TRBJ1-5; no firm D call. This CDR3 comprises 13 residues. CDR1 is SGHAT and CDR2 is FQNNGV in the germline V gene. The CDR3 region has the DNA TGTGCCAGCAGCTTAGAGTGGAACCAGCACCAGCATTCT. It translates to CASSLEWNQHQHS.

This rearrangement joins TRBV30 to TRBJ2-1; 7 positions agree with TRBD1. Germline loops: CDR1 GTSNPN, CDR2 SVGIG (reference sequence). The length of the CDR3 is 14 residues. The junction had 10 bases not matched to a gene; V was cut back by 3 bases and J by 8 bases. The CDR3 reads CAWRRSGGSYEQFF. As DNA, the CDR3 is TGTGCCTGGAGAAGGTCAGGGGGTAGCTATGAGCAGTTCTTC.

A note on this clonotype: At one end, the junction sequence differs from germline, possibly due to a read error. The chain recombines TRBV11-2 with TRBJ2-7; D remains unclear. This CDR3 has 15 amino acids. Germline lookup yields CDR1 SGHAT and CDR2 FQNNGV. The CDR3 protein is CASSSDWAAGSRQYF. The CDR3 DNA is TGTGCCAGTAGCTCAGATTGGGCTGCAGGAAGCCGGCAGTACTTC.

About this clonotype itself: The junction and the germline gene differ at one end; a read error may be behind it. The V call is TRBV11-2, the J call TRBJ1-2; D call uncertain. Germline V lookup: CDR1 SGHAT, CDR2 FQNNGV. This CDR3 has 13 amino acids. The CDR3: CAGSFQDIYGYTF. The DNA for the CDR3 is TGTGCCGGCAGCTTTCAGGATATCTATGGCTACACCTTC.

The gene calls are TRBV6-1 and TRBJ2-3; D gene unclear. CDR3 length: 15 residues. In germline, CDR1 is MNHNS, CDR2 SASEGT. The germline V and J ends were trimmed by 0 bases and 0 bases, with 7 bases remaining between them. CDR3: CASSEAGFSTDTQYF. For the CDR3, the DNA is TGTGCCAGCAGTGAAGCGGGGTTTAGCACAGATACGCAGTATTTT.

This clonotype showed up just once. This rearrangement joins TRBV1 to TRBJ2-1; the table's D call, TRBD2, has no DNA check behind it. TRBV1 is annotated as a pseudogene. CDR3 size: 20 residues. The CDR3 sequence is CASSIPSLRPDGSVDNEQFF. In DNA form, the CDR3 reads TGCGCCAGCAGCATTCCATCCCTCCGACCTGACGGGAGCGTCGACAATGAGCAGTTCTTC.

Remarks on this clonotype: Its ends do not fully match the called genes, so a read error is possible. The chain is built from TRBV7-9 and TRBJ1-5; the match to TRBD1 covers 7 bases. The CDR3 has 15 amino acids. Germline CDR1 reads SEHNR; CDR2 reads FQNEAQ (reference sequence). DNA of the CDR3: TGTGCCAACAGCTCAGGGGGGCACACGAATCAGCCTCAGCATTTT. It yields the protein CANSSGGHTNQPQHF.

This clonotype was picked up a small number of times. V usage is TRBV6-5 and J usage is TRBJ1-1, with 8 bases that match TRBD1. The CDR3 covers 15 residues. Germline lookup yields CDR1 MNHEY and CDR2 SVGAGI. J gave up 11 bases and V 6 bases, and 17 bases lay outside the gene matches. CDR3 bases: TGTGCCAGCAGCTCCACCCGGGACAGGATGTCAGGGGCTTTCTTT. This gives the protein CASSSTRDRMSGAFF.

Notes on this clonotype: A much bigger clone sits one base away, suggesting this may be a read error. The chain uses TRBV6-1 and TRBJ1-4; no firm D call. The CDR3 consists of 15 residues. CDR1 and CDR2 (germline): MNHNS, SASEGT. Trimming shortened V by 5 bases and J by 5 bases, and 15 bases separated the two germline ends. CDR3 nucleotides: TGTGCCAGCAGTATTCCGACAAGGTTCAATGAAAAACTGTTTTTT. Protein: CASSIPTRFNEKLFF.

On this clonotype: Since the CDR3 does not end with the conserved phenylalanine or tryptophan, this likely comes from a read error. J is TRBJ2-7 and V is TRBV19; D assignment may be TRBD1 or TRBD2 (5 bases each). The V gene lost 6 bases and the J gene lost 7 bases, with 22 bases spanning the gap. The CDR3 consists of 15 residues. From germline, CDR1 is LNHDA and CDR2 SQIVND (reference sequence). CDR3 nucleotide sequence: TGTGCCAGTAGCCTTACCGGGACGGACCTCTGGGAGCAGTACCTC. Protein: CASSLTGTDLWEQYL.

The chain recombines TRBV11-2 with TRBJ1-1, with 7 bases that match TRBD1. This CDR3 is built from 17 residues. V lost 6 bases and J lost 1; bases outside the gene matches: 14. From germline, CDR1 is SGHAT and CDR2 FQNNGV. The CDR3 protein is CASRSLDRTLGNTEAFF. CDR3 sequence (DNA): TGTGCCAGCAGATCCCTGGACAGGACTTTGGGGAACACTGAAGCTTTCTTT.

Comment on this clonotype: The junction shows a germline mismatch at one end, possibly a read error. The chain couples TRBV5-4 to TRBJ2-1; D is perhaps TRBD1 (6 bases). The germline CDR1 and CDR2 sequences are SGHNT and YYREEE (reference sequence). The CDR3 sequence is 14 residues long. CDR3 region: CDSSLRSGDNEQFF. The CDR3 DNA is TGTGACAGCAGCCTTAGGTCAGGGGACAATGAGCAGTTCTTC.

This chain uses TRBV29-1 with TRBJ1-5; 7 positions agree with TRBD1. Germline V CDR1 and CDR2: SQVTM, ANQGSEA. The CDR3 covers 14 residues. Trimming at V came to 7 bases and at J to 10 bases, leaving 16 bases not matched to a gene. In DNA form, the CDR3 reads TGCAGCGCCCAGACAGGGTGCGCCGGTCAACCCCAGCATTTT. Protein product: CSAQTGCAGQPQHF.

The rearrangement joins TRBV28 to TRBJ2-3; no reliable D call. This CDR3 region has 17 residues. V lost 8 bases to trimming and J lost 4 bases, with 25 bases between them. Germline V CDR1 and CDR2: MDHEN, SYDVKM. CDR3 protein: CASGPNLGRTSSDTQYF. CDR3 nucleotide sequence: TGTGCCAGCGGTCCTAACCTAGGGCGGACGTCGTCAGATACGCAGTATTTT.

Note on this clonotype: A much larger clone differs by one base, so this may be a read error. The chain joins TRBV5-7 to TRBJ1-2, with TRBD1 matching 10 bases. TRBV5-7 is reported as an ORF; its role is uncertain. The CDR3 sequence is 19 residues long. The CDR3: CANSLASRDRGGPNYGYTF. CDR3 sequence (DNA): TGTGCCAACAGCTTGGCATCCCGGGACAGGGGAGGCCCTAACTATGGCTACACCTTC.

This clonotype has more than one count but fewer than ten. The chain employs TRBV11-2 and TRBJ2-2, with D perhaps TRBD1 or TRBD2 (5 bases each). The CDR3 is 14 residues long. Germline V CDR1 and CDR2: SGHAT, FQNNGV. Trimming removed 10 bases from V and 1 base from J, with 13 bases in between. The CDR3 sequence: CANSSRGNTGELFF. DNA of the CDR3: TGTGCCAACAGTTCGAGGGGGAACACCGGGGAGCTGTTTTTT.

In this sample, this clonotype turned up a few times. The CDR3 protein is CAYSWGFGGELFF. In DNA, the CDR3 is TGTGCCTATTCCTGGGGTTTTGGCGGGGAGCTGTTTTTT. V is TRBV6-1 and J is TRBJ2-2; D unresolved. The CDR3 spans 13 residues. The germline gives CDR1 MNHNS, CDR2 SASEGT. V gave up 11 bases and J gave up 7 bases, with 17 bases separating them.

This clonotype was observed a handful of times. The gene calls are TRBV4-1 and TRBJ2-1, with 7 bases aligning to TRBD2. Unmatched junction bases numbered 9, after V lost 4 bases and J lost 0 bases. The CDR3 is made up of 17 amino acids. Germline V lookup: CDR1 MGHRA, CDR2 YSYEKL. CDR3: CASSLLWGGPSYNEQFF. The CDR3 region has the DNA TGCGCCAGCAGCCTCCTTTGGGGAGGGCCCTCCTACAATGAGCAGTTCTTC.

Notes on this clonotype: A much larger clone differs by one base, so this may be a read error. The V call is TRBV14, the J call TRBJ2-1, with TRBD2 matching 7 bases. This CDR3 contains 15 residues. Germline V gives CDR1 SGHDN, CDR2 FVKESK. Written as DNA, the CDR3 is TGTGCCAACAGCCCCCGGGAGGAAGTGAGGAATGAGCAGTTCTTC. This gives the protein CANSPREEVRNEQFF.

This chain connects TRBV6-1 to TRBJ1-5, with 12 bases aligning to TRBD1. CDR1 and CDR2 from the germline V gene are MNHNS and SASEGT. The CDR3 covers 21 residues. Trimming removed 9 bases from V and 1 base from J; junction bases left unmatched: 22. The CDR3 reads CASISYRVGTGGAGSNQPQHF. In DNA form, the CDR3 reads TGTGCCAGTATCAGCTACCGCGTAGGGACAGGGGGCGCAGGGAGCAATCAGCCCCAGCATTTT.

This clonotype appeared a few times. V usage is TRBV5-1 and J usage is TRBJ2-1; TRBD1 aligns across 8 bases. The V gene end was trimmed by 1 base and the J gene end by 9 bases; junction bases not matched to a gene: 15. CDR3 length equals 17 residues. CDR1 and CDR2 from the germline V gene are SGHRS and YFSETQ. CDR3 sequence (DNA): TGCGCCAGCAGCTTGCCCCAGACAGGGGCGGCTAGCAGTGAGCAGTTCTTC. Translation gives CASSLPQTGAASSEQFF.

Remarks on this clonotype: A single base separates this from a much larger clone, so it may be a read error. The chain joins TRBV30 to TRBJ2-1, with 10 nucleotides matching TRBD2. This CDR3 is 15 amino acids long. Trimming removed 4 bases from V and 12 bases from J; junction bases left unmatched: 15. CDR1 is GTSNPN, CDR2 SVGIG, per germline (reference sequence). The CDR3 DNA reads TGTGCCTGGAATGTAGGGCTAGCGGGAGCCCCGCGGCAGTTCTTC. This encodes CAWNVGLAGAPRQFF. The full variable domain, with the rest looked up from reference TRBV30 and TRBJ2-1, is SQTIHQWPATLVQPVGSPLSLECTVEGTSNPNLYWYRQAAGRGLQLLFYSVGIGQISSEVPQNLSASRPQDRQFILSSKKLLLSDSGFYLCAWNVGLAGAPRQFFGPGTRLTVL.

A single count supports this clonotype. The junction departs from the called germline gene at one end, perhaps through a read error. The chain recombines TRBV29-1 with TRBJ1-3, with 7 bases matching TRBD1. The CDR3 is 15 residues long. Germline loops: CDR1 SQVTM, CDR2 ANQGSEA. This chain's CDR3 is CCVAMVRGGGYTIYF. CDR3 sequence (DNA): TGCTGCGTTGCTATGGTCAGGGGGGGCGGATACACCATATATTTT.

This rearrangement joins TRBV7-6 to TRBJ2-3, with D perhaps TRBD2 (5 bases). The V end lost 0 bases, the J end lost 5 bases, and 9 bases lay between the germline ends. CDR3 length equals 14 residues. Germline assignment: CDR1 SGHVS and CDR2 FNYEAQ. The CDR3 DNA reads TGTGCCAGCAGCTTAGCGGGGAGCGGAGATACGCAGTATTTT. Encoded protein: CASSLAGSGDTQYF.